Each of the 2 T cell receptor beta chains below was sequenced from the same sample in a study of response to subunit inactivated influenza vaccine. TCRdb ran MiXCR on the RT-PCR reads and lists one entry per CDR3 protein. This sample carries around 750,000 distinct CDR3 sequences, 20% to 25% of them seen once, and the ten largest clones take about 10%. Here the sequenced sample was PBMCs from blood, taken around 5 days after vaccination. These receptors originate from a man in his fifties who received an inactivated influenza vaccine.

This chain uses TRBV29-1 with TRBJ2-1; TRBD2 might be the D (7 bases). This CDR3 has 15 residues. V shed 4 bases and J shed 4 bases, with 17 bases lying between them. In germline, CDR1 is SQVTM, CDR2 ANQGSEA. CDR3 sequence reads: CSVVGGGPDYNEQFF. In DNA form, the CDR3 reads TGCAGCGTTGTAGGCGGGGGCCCTGATTACAATGAGCAGTTCTTC.

Details on this clonotype: This may stem from a read error, because a much larger clone lies one nucleotide away. This chain links TRBV11-1 with TRBJ2-6; a possible D gene is TRBD2 (5 bases). Germline V gene lookup returns CDR1 SGHAT and CDR2 FQDESV (reference sequence). This CDR3 comprises 14 residues. V lost 4 bases and J 2 bases, leaving 6 bases between the germline ends. The CDR3 nucleotides read TGTGCCAGCAGCTCGACTACTGGGGCCAACGTCCTGACTTTC. This encodes CASSSTTGANVLTF.